The 26 T cell receptor beta chains below all came from one sample that was sequenced in a study of cytomegalovirus exposure and HLA in healthy donors. The PCR made use of 60 Vbeta and 13 Jbeta primers. Clones were sequenced by immunoSEQ multiplex PCR, and TCRdb holds only the in-frame ones, with some missing. The data contain 130,000 or so clones, 70% to 90% of them singletons. Sequencing used PBMCs. These receptors all stem from a man in his forties in good health and CMV-seronegative.

This chain joins TRBV27 and TRBJ1-5; 7 bases line up with TRBD1. CDR1 and CDR2 from the germline V gene are MNHEY and SMNVEV (reference sequence). The trim removed 4 bases at V and 4 bases at J, leaving 7 bases unmatched. This CDR3 comprises 15 residues. CDR3 region: CASSWTGDLNQPQHF. Here the CDR3 DNA reads TGTGCCAGCAGTTGGACAGGAGACTTGAATCAGCCCCAGCATTTT.

V is TRBV29-1 and J is TRBJ2-7; 8 nucleotides line up with TRBD1. Germline CDR1 SQVTM, CDR2 ANQGSEA. This CDR3 is 13 amino acids long. V trimming: 2 bases; J trimming: 9 bases; junction bases outside the gene matches: 9. This CDR3 is CSVETSRTGRQYF. The CDR3 bases are TGCAGCGTTGAAACCTCCCGGACAGGGCGGCAGTACTTC.

This clone was seen a single time. This chain connects TRBV15 to TRBJ1-1; TRBD1 might be the D (5 bases). The germline V gene encodes CDR1 LNHNV and CDR2 YYDKDF (reference sequence). The germline V and J ends were trimmed by 0 bases and 1 base, with 12 bases remaining between them. The CDR3 runs 16 residues. CDR3 protein: CATSRDGGWTNTEAFF. CDR3 nucleotides: TGTGCCACCAGCAGAGACGGGGGGTGGACGAACACTGAAGCTTTCTTT. Full variable domain (rest looked up from reference TRBV15 and TRBJ1-1): DAMVIQNPRYQVTQFGKPVTLSCSQTLNHNVMYWYQQKSSQAPKLLFHYYDKDFNNEADTPDNFQSRRPNTSFCFLDIRSPGLGDTAMYLCATSRDGGWTNTEAFFGQGTRLTVV.

This chain uses TRBV7-2 with TRBJ2-3; TRBD2 matches 13 bases. Trimming at V came to 4 bases and at J to 5 bases, leaving 6 bases not matched to a gene. This CDR3 is built from 16 residues. Germline assignment: CDR1 SGHTA and CDR2 FQGNSA. CDR3 protein: CASSSTTSGGQDTQYF. CDR3 coding DNA: TGTGCCAGCAGCTCCACGACTAGCGGGGGGCAAGATACGCAGTATTTT.

CDR3 bases: TGTGCCAGCAGTTTACTCCAGGTTCTGGGAGAGACCCAGTACTTC. Translation gives CASSLLQVLGETQYF. This rearrangement joins TRBV28 to TRBJ2-5; no clear D gene. CDR3 length equals 15 residues. Trimming left V 2 bases short and J 4 bases short, with 14 bases between. Germline CDR1 MDHEN, CDR2 SYDVKM. Based on the CDR3 plus reference TRBV28 and TRBJ2-5, the full variable domain is DVKVTQSSRYLVKRTGEKVFLECVQDMDHENMFWYRQDPGLGLRLIYFSYDVKMKEKGDIPEGYSVSREKKERFSLILESASTNQTSMYLCASSLLQVLGETQYFGPGTRLLVL.

The CDR3 DNA reads TGTGCCAGCTATTCGACAGGGGGTGACGGGACCCAGTACTTC. Protein product: CASYSTGGDGTQYF. V and J are TRBV28 and TRBJ2-5; the match to TRBD1 covers 9 bases. Losses at the gene ends were 8 bases for V and 7 bases for J; bases not matched to a gene: 11. Germline values: CDR1 MDHEN, CDR2 SYDVKM. This CDR3 spans 14 amino acids. Drawing the rest from reference TRBV28 and TRBJ2-5, the complete variable domain is DVKVTQSSRYLVKRTGEKVFLECVQDMDHENMFWYRQDPGLGLRLIYFSYDVKMKEKGDIPEGYSVSREKKERFSLILESASTNQTSMYLCASYSTGGDGTQYFGPGTRLLVL.

The gene calls are TRBV29-1 and TRBJ2-3; 12 bases agree with TRBD2. This CDR3 has 15 amino acids. J gave up 2 bases and V 4 bases, and 4 bases lay outside the gene matches. The V gene's germline CDR1 is SQVTM and CDR2 ANQGSEA. The CDR3 spells CSVGLAGDVTDTQYF. DNA of the CDR3: TGCAGCGTTGGACTAGCGGGAGACGTCACAGATACGCAGTATTTT.

The V call is TRBV14, the J call TRBJ2-7; 8 bases agree with TRBD1. V dropped 2 bases and J dropped 7; count of bases not matched to a gene: 4. The CDR3 totals 13 residues. From germline, CDR1 is SGHDN and CDR2 FVKESK. The CDR3 DNA follows: TGTGCCAGCAGCCAAACAGGGGGTGGTGAGCAGTACTTC. Protein: CASSQTGGGEQYF.

This chain connects TRBV7-8 to TRBJ1-6; 9 bases are a match to TRBD1. The V gene's germline CDR1 is SGHVS and CDR2 FQNEAQ. This CDR3 is 16 amino acids long. The V gene end was trimmed by 0 bases and the J gene end by 8 bases; junction bases not matched to a gene: 5. The CDR3 sequence is CASSLATGGLDSPLHF. CDR3 nucleotides: TGTGCCAGCAGCTTAGCAACAGGGGGCTTGGATTCACCCCTCCACTTT.

The chain couples TRBV4-3 to TRBJ1-2; D gene ambiguous. The CDR3 extends over 14 amino acids. Germline V gene sequence: CDR1 LGHNA, CDR2 YSLEER. Between the trimmed V and J ends, which lost 4 bases and 11 bases, there was a span of 20 bases. This chain's CDR3 is CASSPNGGVPRYTF. The DNA for the CDR3 is TGCGCCAGCAGCCCTAACGGCGGGGTCCCGAGGTACACCTTC.

Only a few counts were recorded for this clone. The chain employs TRBV27 and TRBJ1-2; TRBD1 agrees at 8 bases. V was clipped by 11 bases and J by 8 bases; unmatched bases: 7. The CDR3 has 11 amino acids. Germline loops: CDR1 MNHEY, CDR2 SMNVEV (reference sequence). CDR3 amino acids: CAAGQGWGYTF. The DNA for the CDR3 is TGTGCCGCAGGACAGGGATGGGGCTACACCTTC.

This clone occurred a few times. CDR3 protein: CASSQDWGSNEKLFF. Here the CDR3 DNA reads TGCGCCAGCAGCCAAGATTGGGGCAGTAATGAAAAACTGTTTTTT. The V call is TRBV4-3, the J call TRBJ1-4, with D possibly TRBD1 on 5 matching bases. Trimming cost V 0 bases and J 4 bases, with 9 bases left between them. The CDR3 spans 15 residues. Germline CDR1 and CDR2: LGHNA and YSLEER.

The chain links TRBV9 to TRBJ2-1; D remains ambiguous. Germline-derived CDR1 and CDR2 are SGDLS and YYNGEE. The V gene lost 5 bases and the J gene lost 7 bases, with 13 bases spanning the gap. CDR3 length equals 13 residues. CDR3 nucleotide sequence: TGTGCCAGCAGTGAGATCGGTGAAAATGAGCAGTTCTTC. This sequence encodes CASSEIGENEQFF.

The rearrangement joins TRBV5-1 to TRBJ2-1; 10 bases fit TRBD2. Per germline, CDR1 SGHRS and CDR2 YFSETQ. The CDR3 runs to 14 residues. Losses at the gene ends were 3 bases for V and 8 bases for J; bases not matched to a gene: 5. The CDR3 region is CASSWTLAGDEQFF. CDR3 nucleotide sequence: TGCGCCAGCAGCTGGACCCTAGCGGGAGATGAGCAGTTCTTC. Based on the CDR3 plus reference TRBV5-1 and TRBJ2-1, the full variable domain is KAGVTQTPRYLIKTRGQQVTLSCSPISGHRSVSWYQQTPGQGLQFLFEYFSETQRNKGNFPGRFSGRQFSNSRSEMNVSTLELGDSALYLCASSWTLAGDEQFFGPGTRLTVL.

This chain uses TRBV29-1 with TRBJ2-5; D might be TRBD2 (5 bases). The CDR3 runs to 13 residues. Germline loops: CDR1 SQVTM, CDR2 ANQGSEA. V shed 3 bases and J shed 4 bases, with 12 bases lying between them. The CDR3 here is CSVESSWRETQYF. Written as DNA, the CDR3 is TGCAGCGTTGAGTCTAGCTGGAGAGAGACCCAGTACTTC.

CDR3 sequence (DNA): TGCGCCAGCAGCCAAGATGGAGTAGCCGAGGGCCCAGATACGCAGTATTTT. Its translation is CASSQDGVAEGPDTQYF. The chain uses TRBV4-3 and TRBJ2-3, with a possible D match to TRBD2 (5 bases). CDR1 is LGHNA and CDR2 is YSLEER in the germline V gene. V was cut by 0 bases and J by 4 bases, with 17 bases left in between. This CDR3 is 17 amino acids long.

The rearrangement links TRBV18 to TRBJ2-1; 7 bases map to TRBD2. This CDR3 contains 19 residues. The junction had 16 bases not matched to a gene; V was cut back by 4 bases and J by 1 base. The germline V gene has CDR1 KGHSH and CDR2 LQKENI. Here the CDR3 DNA reads TGTGCCAGCTCACGAACGGGGACTACCCGGGAGTTATCCTACAATGAGCAGTTCTTC. Protein product: CASSRTGTTRELSYNEQFF.

This sequence joins TRBV7-6 and TRBJ2-7; 10 positions match TRBD1. J lost 6 bases, V lost 5 bases, and 13 bases had no gene match. The CDR3 totals 16 residues. Germline assignment: CDR1 SGHVS and CDR2 FNYEAQ. DNA for the CDR3: TGTGCCAGCAGCGCCCCCGGGACAGGGGCCGCGGGCGAGCAGTACTTC. Protein: CASSAPGTGAAGEQYF. The full variable domain, in which reference TRBV7-6 and TRBJ2-7 provide the parts outside the CDR3, is GAGVSQSPRYKVTKRGQDVALRCDPISGHVSLYWYRQALGQGPEFLTYFNYEAQQDKSGLPNDRFSAERPEGSISTLTIQRTEQRDSAMYRCASSAPGTGAAGEQYFGPGTRLTVT.

V is TRBV28 and J is TRBJ2-3, with 8 nucleotides matching TRBD2. V lost 7 bases to trimming and J lost 1 base; unmatched junction nucleotides: 10. The CDR3 totals 16 residues. Germline V gene lookup returns CDR1 MDHEN and CDR2 SYDVKM. CDR3 coding DNA: TGTGCCAGCACCGGGAGGGGGGCCGCTCGCACAGATACGCAGTATTTT. Translated: CASTGRGAARTDTQYF.

In this sample, this clone turned up once. The V gene is TRBV11-3, the J gene TRBJ2-1, with 8 positions matching TRBD1. V shed 5 bases, J shed 6 bases, and the junction held 6 bases outside the gene matches. Per germline, CDR1 SGHNT and CDR2 YENEEA. The CDR3 has 14 residues. CDR3 loop: CASSATGTGNEQFF. The CDR3, as DNA: TGTGCCAGCAGCGCTACTGGGACAGGCAATGAGCAGTTCTTC.

Concerning this clone: The junction and the germline gene differ at one end; a read error may be behind it. This chain connects TRBV7-7 to TRBJ2-2, with D perhaps matching TRBD2 (5 bases). The germline V gene encodes CDR1 SSHAT and CDR2 FNYEAQ (reference sequence). The CDR3 sequence is 14 residues long. The CDR3 is CASSPTRGAGELFF. CDR3 nucleotide sequence: TGTGCTAGCAGCCCTACCCGGGGTGCCGGGGAGCTGTTTTTT.

This chain uses TRBV5-1 with TRBJ1-4; TRBD1 is a possible D gene (5 bases). Germline assignment: CDR1 SGHRS and CDR2 YFSETQ. V was shortened by 3 bases and J by 3 bases, with 15 bases between the two germline ends. The CDR3 sequence is 16 residues long. The CDR3 DNA follows: TGCGCCAGCAGCTCCCTTTCCGGGACTCCTAATGAAAAACTGTTTTTT. Translation: CASSSLSGTPNEKLFF.

The chain employs TRBV6-6 and TRBJ1-6; D is possibly TRBD1 (6 bases). The V and J ends lost 7 bases and 7 bases respectively, with 11 bases between them. The CDR3 is 13 amino acids. Germline lookup yields CDR1 MNHNY and CDR2 SVGAGI (reference sequence). The CDR3 DNA sequence: TGTGCCAGCACCGAGGGGGGGAATTCACCCCTCCACTTT. Protein: CASTEGGNSPLHF.

This chain connects TRBV29-1 to TRBJ2-7; the match to TRBD2 covers 8 bases. The germline gives CDR1 SQVTM, CDR2 ANQGSEA. The CDR3 runs 14 residues. Germline trimming cut 6 bases from V and 3 bases from J; bases unmatched to any gene: 10. The DNA of the CDR3 is TGCAGCGTCCAAGCGGGAGCCACCAACTACGAGCAGTACTTC. It specifies CSVQAGATNYEQYF.

The genes are TRBV10-3 and TRBJ2-7; 11 bases align to TRBD1. In germline, CDR1 is ENHRY, CDR2 SYGVKD. After removal of 4 bases from V and 4 bases from J, the junction contained 0 bases not matched to a gene. This CDR3 has 13 residues. The CDR3 loop reads CAISGDRGYEQYF. Written as DNA, the CDR3 is TGTGCCATCAGTGGGGACAGGGGGTACGAGCAGTACTTC.

The chain has TRBV7-8 and TRBJ1-1; 9 bases fit TRBD1. The CDR3 consists of 15 residues. The germline V gene encodes CDR1 SGHVS and CDR2 FQNEAQ. With V trimmed by 5 bases and J by 6 bases, 10 bases remained unmatched. The CDR3 region is CASSPAGTGSAEAFF. The CDR3, as DNA: TGTGCCAGCAGCCCGGCAGGGACAGGGAGCGCTGAAGCTTTCTTT. Using reference TRBV7-8 and TRBJ1-1 for the parts outside the CDR3, the full variable domain is GAGVSQSPRYKVAKRGQDVALRCDPISGHVSLFWYQQALGQGPEFLTYFQNEAQLDKSGLPSDRFFAERPEGSVSTLKIQRTQQEDSAVYLCASSPAGTGSAEAFFGQGTRLTVV.